The 29 T cell receptor beta chains below were found in one sample sequenced in a study of blood T cell repertoires in COVID-19. The data were produced by immunoSEQ multiplex PCR, yet TCRdb's version contains in-frame clones alone and is incomplete. This table has around 310,000 clones, roughly nine tenths appearing once. The sequenced sample was PBMCs or T cells enriched from blood (not recorded which). The receptors here all came from a woman aged 25 to 39 who had recovered from COVID-19.

The chain employs TRBV7-9 and TRBJ1-4, with 7 bases that match TRBD1. The CDR3 is 15 amino acids. Germline lookup yields CDR1 SEHNR and CDR2 FQNEAQ (reference sequence). V lost 0 bases to trimming and J lost 3 bases; unmatched junction nucleotides: 1. The CDR3 sequence is CASSLAQGANEKLFF. CDR3 sequence (DNA): TGTGCCAGCAGCTTAGCCCAGGGGGCTAATGAAAAACTGTTTTTT.

This chain uses TRBV28 with TRBJ2-3; possibly TRBD1 for D (6 bases). This CDR3 has 13 residues. V was pared by 7 bases and J by 4 bases, with 12 bases between. The germline CDR1 and CDR2 sequences are MDHEN and SYDVKM. The CDR3 loop reads CASNPTGSDTQYF. CDR3 DNA sequence: TGTGCCAGCAATCCAACAGGGTCAGATACGCAGTATTTT.

The CDR3, as DNA: TGTGCCAGCAGCCCCGGGGGGGGGAGGGATAAGTCCTACGAGCAGTACTTC. Encoded protein: CASSPGGGRDKSYEQYF. The chain is built from TRBV7-2 and TRBJ2-7, with 8 nucleotides matching TRBD2. The CDR3 is 17 amino acids. Germline CDR1 and CDR2: SGHTA and FQGNSA. Unmatched junction bases numbered 13, after V lost 5 bases and J lost 1 base.

This clone was seen once. The genes are TRBV11-2 and TRBJ1-1; D unresolved. The CDR3 totals 14 residues. V shed 7 bases and J shed 0 bases, with 12 bases lying between them. Looked up from germline, CDR1 is SGHAT and CDR2 is FQNNGV. DNA for the CDR3: TGTGCCAGCAATGCCGGGAACTTGAACACTGAAGCTTTCTTT. Translated: CASNAGNLNTEAFF.

The gene calls are TRBV28 and TRBJ1-1, with unresolved D. The CDR3 is 14 residues long. Germline CDR1 is MDHEN and CDR2 is SYDVKM. V gave up 3 bases and J gave up 1 base, with 9 bases separating them. The CDR3 nucleotides read TGTGCCAGCAGTTTCTGGGGAGGGAACACTGAAGCTTTCTTT. Protein: CASSFWGGNTEAFF.

The chain links TRBV10-1 to TRBJ1-5; D not certain. There are 12 residues in the CDR3. V lost 3 bases and J 5 bases, leaving 5 bases between the germline ends. The germline V gene has CDR1 WNHNN and CDR2 SYGVQD (reference sequence). Here the CDR3 reads CASSESYQPQHF. The CDR3 region has the DNA TGCGCCAGCAGTGAAAGCTATCAGCCCCAGCATTTT.

The rearrangement links TRBV5-1 to TRBJ2-3; 10 bases match TRBD2. Germline V CDR1 and CDR2: SGHRS, YFSETQ. The V segment lost 3 bases and the J segment 1 base; nucleotides outside the gene matches: 2. The CDR3 consists of 15 residues. The CDR3 DNA sequence: TGCGCCAGCAGCTCGGGACTAGCGCGCACAGATACGCAGTATTTT. Protein product: CASSSGLARTDTQYF.

This clone came up once. V and J are TRBV7-2 and TRBJ2-1; 8 bases line up with TRBD1. The CDR3 runs 13 residues. V lost 1 base and J lost 9; bases outside the gene matches: 2. Germline V gene data show CDR1 as SGHTA and CDR2 as FQGNSA. The CDR3 nucleotides are TGTGCCAGCAGCTTAGGACAGGGGAGTGAGCAGTTCTTC. Its translation: CASSLGQGSEQFF.

V usage is TRBV5-1 and J usage is TRBJ1-5; D ambiguous. The CDR3 consists of 15 residues. V shed 4 bases and J shed 7 bases, with 18 bases lying between them. Germline lookup yields CDR1 SGHRS and CDR2 YFSETQ. As DNA, the CDR3 is TGCGCCAGCAGCCCAGGAGGCAGTACCTTCCAGCCCCAGCATTTT. This translates into CASSPGGSTFQPQHF.

This clone was found once. The chain recombines TRBV4-2 with TRBJ2-3; D remains unclear. Per the germline V gene, CDR1 is LGHNA and CDR2 is YNFKEQ. Trimming cost V 3 bases and J 5 bases, with 12 bases left between them. The CDR3 runs 14 residues. The CDR3 sequence is CASSQPSLGDTQYF. Here the CDR3 DNA reads TGTGCCAGCAGCCAGCCATCCCTCGGAGATACGCAGTATTTT.

The V and J genes are TRBV27 and TRBJ1-2, with 8 positions matching TRBD1. Germline CDR1 reads MNHEY; CDR2 reads SMNVEV (reference sequence). V shed 4 bases and J 8 bases; nucleotides not matched to a gene: 12. The CDR3 totals 15 residues. CDR3: CASSWTGRALGGYTF. DNA for the CDR3: TGTGCCAGCAGTTGGACAGGGAGAGCCCTAGGAGGCTACACCTTC.

In nucleotides, the CDR3 is TGTGCCAGCAGTCTAGGGGCGAACACTGAAGCTTTCTTT. It specifies CASSLGANTEAFF. The chain carries TRBV12-3 or TRBV12-4 and TRBJ1-1, with D possibly being TRBD1 (5 bases). V lost 5 bases, J lost 1 base, and 8 bases lay in between. The length of the CDR3 is 13 residues.

V and J are TRBV27 and TRBJ2-6; 8 bases line up with TRBD2. Germline CDR1 and CDR2: MNHEY and SMNVEV (reference sequence). V lost 3 bases to trimming and J lost 0 bases; unmatched junction nucleotides: 4. The CDR3 sequence is 17 residues long. The CDR3 DNA sequence: TGTGCCAGCAGTTTTCTAGCGGGCTACTCTGGGGCCAACGTCCTGACTTTC. Translating it yields CASSFLAGYSGANVLTF. Together with reference TRBV27 and TRBJ2-6, the CDR3 gives the full variable domain: EAQVTQNPRYLITVTGKKLTVTCSQNMNHEYMSWYRQDPGLGLRQIYYSMNVEVTDKGDVPEGYKVSRKEKRNFPLILESPSPNQTSLYFCASSFLAGYSGANVLTFGAGSRLTVL.

The chain couples TRBV5-1 to TRBJ2-1, with 13 bases aligning to TRBD2. Trimming at V came to 0 bases and at J to 6 bases, leaving 12 bases not matched to a gene. Germline V gene data show CDR1 as SGHRS and CDR2 as YFSETQ. The CDR3 extends over 19 amino acids. CDR3 residues: CASSLVVLAGGPSINEQFF. CDR3 nucleotides: TGCGCCAGCAGCTTGGTTGTACTAGCGGGAGGGCCTAGCATCAATGAGCAGTTCTTC.

The J gene is TRBJ2-5, the V gene TRBV7-2; the D gene is possibly TRBD2 (5 bases). Germline CDR1 SGHTA, CDR2 FQGNSA. The CDR3 has 13 residues. The V gene lost 3 bases and the J gene lost 5 bases, with 10 bases spanning the gap. The CDR3 loop is CASSLRAGETQYF. CDR3 in DNA: TGTGCCAGCAGCTTGAGGGCTGGGGAGACCCAGTACTTC.

This chain uses TRBV21-1 with TRBJ2-3; the table's D call, TRBD1, has no DNA check behind it. TRBV21-1 is deemed a pseudogene. The CDR3 is 14 amino acids. For the CDR3, the DNA is TGTGCCAGCACCAAAGGGCAGGACACAGATACGCAGTATTTT. Protein product: CASTKGQDTDTQYF.

J is TRBJ1-3 and V is TRBV7-2; no definite D call. The CDR3 is made up of 13 amino acids. V lost 5 bases and J 3 bases, leaving 8 bases between the germline ends. CDR1 SGHTA and CDR2 FQGNSA come from the germline V gene. This chain's CDR3 is CASSPGGGNTIYF. The CDR3 nucleotides are TGTGCCAGCAGCCCAGGTGGTGGAAACACCATATATTTT.

The chain is built from TRBV5-5 and TRBJ1-1; 8 nucleotides align to TRBD1. The CDR3 extends over 14 amino acids. The V gene end was trimmed by 0 bases and the J gene end by 4 bases; junction bases not matched to a gene: 2. In germline, CDR1 is SGHKS, CDR2 YYEKEE (reference sequence). CDR3 nucleotides: TGTGCCAGCAGCTTGGCGGGACAGGTCACTGAAGCTTTCTTT. The encoded protein is CASSLAGQVTEAFF.

The CDR3, as DNA: TGTGCCAGCAGCCCCTTAAGGGGGGGGACTGAAGCTTTCTTT. The encoded protein is CASSPLRGGTEAFF. The rearrangement uses TRBV14 and TRBJ1-1; perhaps TRBD1 as D (6 bases). V lost 4 bases and J 5 bases, leaving 14 bases between the germline ends. The CDR3 totals 14 residues. Germline CDR1 reads SGHDN; CDR2 reads FVKESK. The full variable domain, rest sourced from reference TRBV14 and TRBJ1-1, is EAGVTQFPSHSVIEKGQTVTLRCDPISGHDNLYWYRRVMGKEIKFLLHFVKESKQDESGMPNNRFLAERTGGTYSTLKVQPAELEDSGVYFCASSPLRGGTEAFFGQGTRLTVV.

This clone appeared a single time. The genes are TRBV18 and TRBJ1-1; D might be TRBD1 (5 bases). Germline CDR1 KGHSH, CDR2 LQKENI. With 6 bases removed from V and 5 bases from J, the gap between germline ends came to 19 bases. The CDR3 loop spans 15 amino acids. Written as DNA, the CDR3 is TGTGCCAGCTCTCCTCTAGGGGATTTACGGACTGAAGCTTTCTTT. Amino acids: CASSPLGDLRTEAFF.

The CDR3 nucleotides are TGTGCCAGCAGTGATGCAGGGGAAACTGAAGCTTTCTTT. It encodes CASSDAGETEAFF. The chain recombines TRBV25-1 with TRBJ1-1; possibly TRBD1 for D (6 bases). Germline V lookup: CDR1 MGHDK, CDR2 SYGVNS. Trimming stripped 3 bases from V and 5 bases from J, with 10 bases between. The CDR3 is 13 residues long.

This chain uses TRBV27 with TRBJ2-6; D perhaps matches TRBD1 (5 bases). The CDR3 runs 15 residues. Trimming shortened V by 9 bases and J by 0 bases, and 12 bases separated the two germline ends. CDR1 MNHEY and CDR2 SMNVEV come from the germline V gene (reference sequence). CDR3 residues: CASKLQDSGANVLTF. The CDR3, as DNA: TGTGCCAGTAAACTACAGGACTCTGGGGCCAACGTCCTGACTTTC.

This clone was recorded only once. The chain joins TRBV2 to TRBJ1-1, with unresolved D. CDR1 SNHLY and CDR2 FYNNEI come from the germline V gene. The CDR3 runs to 14 residues. V dropped 2 bases and J dropped 4 bases, with 11 bases sitting between them. This CDR3 is CASSERQASTEAFF. The DNA for the CDR3 is TGTGCCAGCAGTGAACGCCAGGCAAGCACTGAAGCTTTCTTT.

The rearrangement links TRBV14 to TRBJ2-1; TRBD1 aligns across 7 bases. Looked up from germline, CDR1 is SGHDN and CDR2 is FVKESK. Germline trimming cut 3 bases from V and 2 bases from J; bases unmatched to any gene: 4. CDR3 size: 15 residues. The CDR3 DNA reads as TGTGCCAGCAGCCACGACAGGGACCCCTACAATGAGCAGTTCTTC. This gives the protein CASSHDRDPYNEQFF.

V is TRBV19 and J is TRBJ2-7; TRBD2 agrees at 11 bases. Germline V gives CDR1 LNHDA, CDR2 SQIVND (reference sequence). The CDR3 is 15 residues long. The V and J ends lost 5 bases and 2 bases, in that order; junction bases with no gene match: 5. For the CDR3, the DNA is TGTGCCAGTAGTGTTCTAGCGGGAGGCGCCTACGAGCAGTACTTC. It codes for CASSVLAGGAYEQYF.

This chain joins TRBV24-1 and TRBJ1-5; a weak D match, TRBD1 (5 bases). Trimming cost V 2 bases and J 3 bases, with 10 bases left between them. This CDR3 has 15 amino acids. The germline V gene encodes CDR1 KGHDR and CDR2 SFDVKD. The CDR3 protein is CATSDSQGFNQPQHF. In nucleotides, the CDR3 is TGTGCCACCAGTGATTCCCAGGGATTCAATCAGCCCCAGCATTTT.

This clone was observed once. This chain joins TRBV6-1 and TRBJ2-3, with D perhaps matching TRBD2 (6 bases). CDR1 is MNHNS, CDR2 SASEGT, per germline. Trimming removed 4 bases at V and 2 bases at J, with 19 bases between. The CDR3 extends over 17 amino acids. The CDR3 DNA follows: TGTGCCAGCAGTGCCGGCGCGTGGGGAGGCCTCACAGATACGCAGTATTTT. Its protein product is CASSAGAWGGLTDTQYF.

The V call is TRBV27, the J call TRBJ2-7; D is perhaps TRBD1 (6 bases). The CDR3 is 14 residues long. V was cut by 5 bases and J by 5 bases, with 16 bases left in between. Germline assignment: CDR1 MNHEY and CDR2 SMNVEV (reference sequence). In nucleotides, the CDR3 is TGTGCCAGCAGTACCGGGACATTAGTCCACGAGCAGTACTTC. It translates to CASSTGTLVHEQYF.

The gene calls are TRBV7-2 and TRBJ2-1, with TRBD2 matching 7 bases. There are 14 residues in the CDR3. The V gene end was trimmed by 5 bases and the J gene end by 11 bases; junction bases not matched to a gene: 12. The germline gives CDR1 SGHTA, CDR2 FQGNSA. DNA for the CDR3: TGTGCCAGCAGCACATACATTAGCGGGCGTCAGCAGTTCTTC. This sequence encodes CASSTYISGRQQFF.